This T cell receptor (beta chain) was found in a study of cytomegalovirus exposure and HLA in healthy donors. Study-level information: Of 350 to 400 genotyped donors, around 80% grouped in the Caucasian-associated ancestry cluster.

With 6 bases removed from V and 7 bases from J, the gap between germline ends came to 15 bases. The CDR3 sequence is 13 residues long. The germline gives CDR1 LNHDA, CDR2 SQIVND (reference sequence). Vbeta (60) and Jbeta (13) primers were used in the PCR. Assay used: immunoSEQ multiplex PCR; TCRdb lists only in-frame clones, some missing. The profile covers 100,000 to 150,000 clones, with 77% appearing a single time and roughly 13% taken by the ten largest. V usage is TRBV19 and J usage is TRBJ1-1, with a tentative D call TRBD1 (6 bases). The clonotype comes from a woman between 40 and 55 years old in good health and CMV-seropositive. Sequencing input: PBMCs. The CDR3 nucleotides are TGTGCCAGTAGGGAAACAGGGTTAGGTGAAGCTTTCTTT. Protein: CASRETGLGEAFF.